The text below deals with one T cell receptor beta chain. Its target is not known. Germline-derived CDR1 and CDR2 are SEHNR and FQNEAQ (reference sequence). Trimming took off 5 bases at V and 0 bases at J, with 12 bases between the two ends. The CDR3 extends over 15 amino acids. Profiling relied on immunoSEQ multiplex PCR, and the TCRdb table lists in-frame clones only, not all of them. The repertoire holds about 120,000 clones, with approximately 56% as singletons. The data originate from a study of cytotoxic CD8 clonotypes in ibrutinib-treated CLL. About the study: Samples averaged 255,043 productive templates and more than 85,000 productive rearrangements. General study findings and limits: At ibrutinib response, clonality increased, and at progression it declined back toward baseline. Baseline levels of clonality went above those of age-matched healthy donors and moved with circulating CD8+ T-cell counts.

The sequenced sample was PBMCs, obtained after 24 months of ibrutinib treatment. V is TRBV7-9 and J is TRBJ2-3; TRBD2 might be the D (6 bases). This clonotype was obtained from a human donor with chronic lymphocytic leukemia. CDR3 in amino acids: CASSAWTTSTDTQYF. DNA for the CDR3: TGTGCCAGCAGCGCTTGGACTACTAGCACAGATACGCAGTATTTT.